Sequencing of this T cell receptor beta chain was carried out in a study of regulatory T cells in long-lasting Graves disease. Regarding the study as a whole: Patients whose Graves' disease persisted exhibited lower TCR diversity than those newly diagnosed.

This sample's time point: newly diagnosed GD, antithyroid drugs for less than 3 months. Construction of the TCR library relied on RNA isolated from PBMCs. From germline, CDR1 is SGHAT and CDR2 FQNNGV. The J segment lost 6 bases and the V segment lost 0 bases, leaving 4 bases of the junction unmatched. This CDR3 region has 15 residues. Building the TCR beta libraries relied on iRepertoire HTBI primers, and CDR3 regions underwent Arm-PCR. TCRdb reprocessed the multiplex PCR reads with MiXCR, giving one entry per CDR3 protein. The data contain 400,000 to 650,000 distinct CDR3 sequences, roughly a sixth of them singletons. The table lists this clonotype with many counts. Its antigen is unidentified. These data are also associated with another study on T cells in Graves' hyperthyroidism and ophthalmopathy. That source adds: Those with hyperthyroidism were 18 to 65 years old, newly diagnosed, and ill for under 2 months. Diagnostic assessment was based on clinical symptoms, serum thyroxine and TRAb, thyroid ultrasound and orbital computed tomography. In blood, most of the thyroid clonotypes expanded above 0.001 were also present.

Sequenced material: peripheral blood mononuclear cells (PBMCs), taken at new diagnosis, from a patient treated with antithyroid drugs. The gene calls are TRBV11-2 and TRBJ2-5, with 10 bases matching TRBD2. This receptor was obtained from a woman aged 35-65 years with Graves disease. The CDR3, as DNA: TGTGCCAGCAGCTTAGATCGGACTAGCGGTCAGACCCAGTACTTC. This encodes CASSLDRTSGQTQYF.